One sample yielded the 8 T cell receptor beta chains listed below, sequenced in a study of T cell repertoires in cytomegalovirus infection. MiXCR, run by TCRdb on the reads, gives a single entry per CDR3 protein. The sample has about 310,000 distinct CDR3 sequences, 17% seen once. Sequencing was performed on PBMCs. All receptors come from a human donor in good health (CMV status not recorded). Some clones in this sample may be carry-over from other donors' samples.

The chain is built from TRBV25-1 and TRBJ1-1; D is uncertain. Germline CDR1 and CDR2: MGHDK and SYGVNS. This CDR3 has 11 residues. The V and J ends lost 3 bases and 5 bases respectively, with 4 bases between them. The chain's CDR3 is CASSDVTEAFF. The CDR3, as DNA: TGTGCCAGCAGTGACGTAACTGAAGCTTTCTTT.

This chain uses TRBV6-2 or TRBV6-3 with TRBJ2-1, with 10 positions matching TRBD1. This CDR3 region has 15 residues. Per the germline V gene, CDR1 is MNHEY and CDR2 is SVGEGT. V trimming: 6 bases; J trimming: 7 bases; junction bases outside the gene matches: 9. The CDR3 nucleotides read TGTGCCAGCAGCCACGACAGGGGGCTCGGGAATGAGCAGTTCTTC. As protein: CASSHDRGLGNEQFF.

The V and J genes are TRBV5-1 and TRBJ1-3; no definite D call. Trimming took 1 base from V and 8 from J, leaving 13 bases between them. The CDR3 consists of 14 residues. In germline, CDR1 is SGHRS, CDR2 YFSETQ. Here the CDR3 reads CASSLTPWADTIYF. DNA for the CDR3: TGCGCCAGCAGCTTGACCCCGTGGGCAGACACCATATATTTT. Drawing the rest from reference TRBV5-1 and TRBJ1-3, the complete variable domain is KAGVTQTPRYLIKTRGQQVTLSCSPISGHRSVSWYQQTPGQGLQFLFEYFSETQRNKGNFPGRFSGRQFSNSRSEMNVSTLELGDSALYLCASSLTPWADTIYFGEGSWLTVV.

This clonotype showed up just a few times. This CDR3 is CASSYERGYNEQFF. Here the CDR3 DNA reads TGTGCCAGCAGTTACGAGAGGGGATACAATGAGCAGTTCTTC. V usage is TRBV6-5 and J usage is TRBJ2-1; TRBD1 or TRBD2 may be the D gene (5 bases each). From germline, CDR1 is MNHEY and CDR2 SVGAGI. The length of the CDR3 is 14 residues. Trimming pared 2 bases from V and 4 bases from J, leaving 9 bases between.

CDR3 amino acids: CASSLVPGGTDTQYF. The CDR3 DNA reads TGTGCCAGCAGTTTAGTGCCGGGGGGCACAGATACGCAGTATTTT. The chain recombines TRBV27 with TRBJ2-3; D may be TRBD2 (6 bases). The V gene's germline CDR1 is MNHEY and CDR2 SMNVEV (reference sequence). V was cut by 2 bases and J by 1 base, with 10 bases left in between. This CDR3 spans 15 amino acids.

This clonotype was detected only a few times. The CDR3 DNA sequence: TGTGCCAGCAGTTACTCGATCTTTCAGCCCCAGCATTTT. This encodes CASSYSIFQPQHF. The J gene is TRBJ1-5, the V gene TRBV6-8; D is uncertain. The CDR3 has 13 residues. Germline CDR1 MNHGY, CDR2 SAAAGT. Trimming shortened V by 0 bases and J by 6 bases, and 6 bases separated the two germline ends.

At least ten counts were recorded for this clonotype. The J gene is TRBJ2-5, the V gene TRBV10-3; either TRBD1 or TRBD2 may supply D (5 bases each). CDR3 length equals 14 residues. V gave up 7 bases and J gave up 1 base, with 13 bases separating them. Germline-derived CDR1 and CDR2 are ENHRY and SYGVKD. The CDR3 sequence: CAINAGTTQETQYF. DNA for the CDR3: TGTGCCATCAACGCTGGGACCACCCAAGAGACCCAGTACTTC.

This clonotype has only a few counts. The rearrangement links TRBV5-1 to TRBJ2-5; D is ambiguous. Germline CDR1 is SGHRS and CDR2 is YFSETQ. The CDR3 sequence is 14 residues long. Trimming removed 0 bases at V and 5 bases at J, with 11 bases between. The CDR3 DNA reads TGCGCCAGCAGCTTGGGACCCGATGGGGAGACCCAGTACTTC. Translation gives CASSLGPDGETQYF.